This TCR beta chain was recovered during a study of T cells in Graves' hyperthyroidism and ophthalmopathy. Study-wide results and caveats: With a median lead of approximately 6.4 months before onset, the model predicted ophthalmopathy.

Germline loops: CDR1 MDHEN, CDR2 SYDVKM. V lost 2 bases, J lost 0 bases, and 8 bases lay in between. This CDR3 has 15 residues. This clonotype appeared a few times. The antigen remains unidentified. From RNA transcripts, TCR beta CDR3 regions were amplified. HTBI primers were the set used in a first-round RT-PCR of the TCR CDR3. TCRdb reprocessed the multiplex PCR reads with MiXCR, giving one entry per CDR3 protein. This sample carries hundreds of thousands of distinct CDR3 sequences, around 15% of them seen once, and the ten largest clones take approximately 10%. This clonotype was obtained from a woman aged 18-29 years with Graves' hyperthyroidism. The chain employs TRBV28 and TRBJ2-1, with D uncertain. The sequenced sample was blood. CDR3 sequence: CASSLRRISYNEQFF. CDR3 coding DNA: TGTGCCAGCAGTTTAAGGCGGATCTCCTACAATGAGCAGTTCTTC.